This T cell receptor beta chain was found in a study of blood T cell repertoires in COVID-19. Overall study context: Material from acute and convalescent COVID-19 was sourced from the United States, Italy and Spain. PBMCs, B-cell-depleted T cells, or T cells provided the cDNA or gDNA that made up the material.

Measured with immunoSEQ multiplex PCR; TCRdb has only the in-frame clones, and not every one. The sample shows more than 95,000 clones, roughly 83% of them seen only once. The germline V gene encodes CDR1 LGHDT and CDR2 YNNKEL (reference sequence). The CDR3 spans 17 residues. V shed 1 base and J shed 0 bases, with 13 bases lying between them. Sequenced input: peripheral blood. The sequence came from a woman older than 75 with active or convalescent COVID-19. The chain combines TRBV3-1 (or the pseudogene TRBV3-2) with TRBJ1-3; a possible D gene is TRBD1 (6 bases). The CDR3 sequence: CASSQGAGGHSGNTIYF. The CDR3 coding sequence is TGTGCCAGCAGCCAAGGAGCTGGGGGCCACTCTGGAAACACCATATATTTT.